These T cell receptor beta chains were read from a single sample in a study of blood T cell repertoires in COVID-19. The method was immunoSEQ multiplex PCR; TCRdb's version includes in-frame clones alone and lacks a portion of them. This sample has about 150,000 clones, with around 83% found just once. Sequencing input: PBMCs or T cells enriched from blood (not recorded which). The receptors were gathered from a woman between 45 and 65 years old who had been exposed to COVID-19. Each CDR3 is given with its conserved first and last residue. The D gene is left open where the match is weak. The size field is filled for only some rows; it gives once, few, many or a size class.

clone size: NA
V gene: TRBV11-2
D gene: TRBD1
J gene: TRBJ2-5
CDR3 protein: CASSSHGTGVGETQYF
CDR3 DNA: TGTGCCAGCAGCTCCCACGGGACAGGGGTGGGAGAGACCCAGTACTTC

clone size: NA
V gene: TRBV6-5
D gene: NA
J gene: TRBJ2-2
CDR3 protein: CASSYSIDTGELFF
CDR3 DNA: TGTGCCAGCAGTTACTCGATAGACACCGGGGAGCTGTTTTTT

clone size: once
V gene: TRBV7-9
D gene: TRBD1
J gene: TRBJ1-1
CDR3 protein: CASSPQGAGRTEAFF
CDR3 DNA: TGTGCCAGCAGCCCGCAGGGGGCGGGTCGGACTGAAGCTTTCTTT

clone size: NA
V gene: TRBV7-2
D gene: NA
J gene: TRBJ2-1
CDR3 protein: CASSSGGERNNEQFF
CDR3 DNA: TGTGCCAGCAGCTCGGGCGGGGAGCGGAACAATGAGCAGTTCTTC

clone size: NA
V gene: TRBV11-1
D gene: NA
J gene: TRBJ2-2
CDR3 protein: CASSLRGGSTGELFF
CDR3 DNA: TGTGCCAGCAGCTTAAGGGGGGGCTCGACCGGGGAGCTGTTTTTT

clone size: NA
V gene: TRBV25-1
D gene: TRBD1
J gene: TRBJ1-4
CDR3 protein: CASRTGGEKLFF
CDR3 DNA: TGTGCCAGTAGGACAGGAGGGGAAAAACTGTTTTTT

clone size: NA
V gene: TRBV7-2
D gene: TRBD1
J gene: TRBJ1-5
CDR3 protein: CASSLDRLDNQPQRF
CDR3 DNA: TGTGCCAGCAGCCTGGACAGGCTAGATAATCAGCCCCAGCGTTTT

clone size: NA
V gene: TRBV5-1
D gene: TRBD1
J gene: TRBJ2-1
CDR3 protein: CASRNNPDRANEQFF
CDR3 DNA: TGCGCCAGCAGGAATAACCCGGACAGGGCTAATGAGCAGTTCTTC

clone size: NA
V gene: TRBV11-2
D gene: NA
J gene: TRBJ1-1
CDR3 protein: CASSTPRGAFTEAFF
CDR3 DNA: TGTGCCAGCAGCACCCCACGTGGGGCCTTCACTGAAGCTTTCTTT

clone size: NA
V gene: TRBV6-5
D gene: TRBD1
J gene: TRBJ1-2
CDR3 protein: CASSLGTAFYGYTF
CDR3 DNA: TGTGCCAGCAGCCTGGGGACAGCTTTTTATGGCTACACCTTC

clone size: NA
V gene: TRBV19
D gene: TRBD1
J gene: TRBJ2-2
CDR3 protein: CASNRGPNTGELFF
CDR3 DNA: TGTGCCTCAAACAGGGGGCCTAACACCGGGGAGCTGTTTTTT

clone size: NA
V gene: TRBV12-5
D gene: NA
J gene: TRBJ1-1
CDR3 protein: CASGLGRSYTEAFF
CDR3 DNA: TGTGCTAGTGGTTTGGGCAGATCTTACACTGAAGCTTTCTTT

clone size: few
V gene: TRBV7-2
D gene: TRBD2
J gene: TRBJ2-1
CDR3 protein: CASSAGTTAFHEQFF
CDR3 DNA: TGTGCCAGCAGCGCCGGGACTACTGCTTTCCATGAGCAGTTCTTC

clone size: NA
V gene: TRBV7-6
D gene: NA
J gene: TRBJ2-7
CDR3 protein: CASSLAGDEQYF
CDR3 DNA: TGTGCCAGCAGCTTAGCCGGGGACGAGCAGTACTTC

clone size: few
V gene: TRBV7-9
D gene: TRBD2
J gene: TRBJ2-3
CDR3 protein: CASSLYPRLAGITDTQYF
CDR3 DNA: TGTGCCAGCAGCTTATATCCCAGACTAGCGGGGATCACAGATACGCAGTATTTT

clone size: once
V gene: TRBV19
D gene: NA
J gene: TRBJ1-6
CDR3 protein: CASSITRQGLSPLHF
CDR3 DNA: TGTGCCAGTAGTATTACGCGGCAGGGACTTTCACCCCTCCACTTT

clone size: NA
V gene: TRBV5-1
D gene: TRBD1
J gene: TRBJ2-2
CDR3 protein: CASSTRQGAGELFF
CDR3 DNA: TGCGCCAGCAGCACCCGACAGGGGGCCGGGGAGCTGTTTTTT

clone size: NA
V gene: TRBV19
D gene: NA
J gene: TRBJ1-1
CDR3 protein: CASSMTLGAGAFF
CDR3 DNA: TGTGCCAGTAGTATGACCCTGGGGGCAGGTGCTTTCTTT

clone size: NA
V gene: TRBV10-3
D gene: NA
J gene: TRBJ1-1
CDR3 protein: CAISELVNTEAFF
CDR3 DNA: TGTGCCATCAGTGAGCTTGTGAACACTGAAGCTTTCTTT

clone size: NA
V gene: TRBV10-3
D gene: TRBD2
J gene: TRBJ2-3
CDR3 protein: CAISAGTITDTQYF
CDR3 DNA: TGTGCCATCAGTGCCGGGACTATCACAGATACGCAGTATTTT

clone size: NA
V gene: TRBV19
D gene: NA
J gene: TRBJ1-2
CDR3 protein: CASSIGNGYTF
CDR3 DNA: TGTGCCAGTAGTATAGGTAATGGCTACACCTTC

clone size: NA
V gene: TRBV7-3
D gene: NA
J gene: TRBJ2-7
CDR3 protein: CASSLKPLSRTAYEQYF
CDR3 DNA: TGTGCCAGCAGCTTAAAACCCCTATCCAGGACAGCCTACGAGCAGTACTTC

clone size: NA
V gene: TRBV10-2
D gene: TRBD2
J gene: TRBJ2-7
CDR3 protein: CASSERELAGRSYEQYF
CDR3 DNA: TGCGCCAGCAGTGAGAGAGAACTAGCGGGAAGAAGCTACGAGCAGTACTTC